These T cell receptor beta chains were read from a single sample in a study of blood T cells in healthy people across ages. One entry per CDR3 protein, called by TCRdb with MiXCR from the 5' RACE reads. In the table there are under 850,000 distinct CDR3 sequences, roughly 34% of which are singletons. The sequencing sample was made of blood. The receptors were sampled from a man aged 18 to 30 in good health. Both conserved end residues are part of each CDR3. A D gene is named only where the DNA matches it firmly. Size tells how often a clone was seen (once, few, many) or the class of an expanded clone, and some rows leave it out.

d_call: TRBD1; v_call: TRBV9; j_call: TRBJ2-4; clone_size: many; cdr3_nt: TGTGCCAGCAGCGTAGGGGACAGGGATGCTGACATTCAGTACTTC; cdr3_aa: CASSVGDRDADIQYF
d_call: .; v_call: TRBV7-2; j_call: TRBJ2-1; clone_size: .; cdr3_nt: TGTGCCAGCAGCACCGGGAGCTCCTACGAGCAGTTCTTC; cdr3_aa: CASSTGSSYEQFF
d_call: .; v_call: TRBV7-2; j_call: TRBJ2-1; clone_size: .; cdr3_nt: TGTGCCAGCAGCTTGGACCCCGGGGAGCAGTTCTTC; cdr3_aa: CASSLDPGEQFF
d_call: TRBD1; v_call: TRBV7-9; j_call: TRBJ2-5; clone_size: .; cdr3_nt: TGTGCCAGCACCAATTCACCGATTCGAGACAGGGTGCAAGAGACCCAGTACTTC; cdr3_aa: CASTNSPIRDRVQETQYF
d_call: .; v_call: TRBV29-1; j_call: TRBJ2-2; clone_size: .; cdr3_nt: TGCAGCGTCGGGACCCCGACCGACGACGGGGAGCTGTTTTTT; cdr3_aa: CSVGTPTDDGELFF
d_call: TRBD2; v_call: TRBV7-3; j_call: TRBJ2-1; clone_size: .; cdr3_nt: TGTGCCTGCAGCTTACTAGCGGGAGTGCTCAATGAGCAGTTCTTC; cdr3_aa: CACSLLAGVLNEQFF
d_call: TRBD2; v_call: TRBV3-1; j_call: TRBJ2-1; clone_size: few; cdr3_nt: TGTGCCAGCAGCCAAGTGGGGACCTTTTCGGGGGGGCCCTACAATGAGCAGTTCTTC; cdr3_aa: CASSQVGTFSGGPYNEQFF
d_call: TRBD1; v_call: TRBV10-3; j_call: TRBJ2-1; clone_size: .; cdr3_nt: TGTGCCATCAGTCGACAGGGAATAAATGAGCAGTTCTTC; cdr3_aa: CAISRQGINEQFF
d_call: .; v_call: TRBV5-1; j_call: TRBJ2-7; clone_size: many; cdr3_nt: TGCGCCAGCAGCTTGGAGCGGCAGGGCAACTACGAGCAGTACTTC; cdr3_aa: CASSLERQGNYEQYF
d_call: .; v_call: TRBV29-1; j_call: TRBJ2-3; clone_size: .; cdr3_nt: TGCAGCGTCCAAACTTCTAGCGTAAGCACAGATACGCAGTATTTT; cdr3_aa: CSVQTSSVSTDTQYF
d_call: .; v_call: TRBV7-2; j_call: TRBJ2-2; clone_size: .; cdr3_nt: TGTGCCAGCAGCTTAAAAGATACGGCCGGGGAGCTGTTTTTT; cdr3_aa: CASSLKDTAGELFF
d_call: .; v_call: TRBV12-3/TRBV12-4; j_call: TRBJ1-1; clone_size: many; cdr3_nt: TGTGCCAGCAGTTTAGCAGGGGCTCGGACTGAAGCTTTCTTT; cdr3_aa: CASSLAGARTEAFF
d_call: TRBD1; v_call: TRBV12-3/TRBV12-4; j_call: TRBJ1-4; clone_size: few; cdr3_nt: TGTGCCAGCAGTTCCAGTGACAGGGGGGCGGACGAAAAACTGTTTTTT; cdr3_aa: CASSSSDRGADEKLFF
d_call: .; v_call: TRBV5-6; j_call: TRBJ2-7; clone_size: .; cdr3_nt: TGTGCCAGCAGCCTGCGTGCCTTCGGGCAGTACTTC; cdr3_aa: CASSLRAFGQYF
d_call: .; v_call: TRBV3-1; j_call: TRBJ1-4; clone_size: .; cdr3_nt: TGTGCCAGCAGCCAAGATTCGGGGGGCGGAAAACTGTTTTTT; cdr3_aa: CASSQDSGGGKLFF
d_call: .; v_call: TRBV12-3/TRBV12-4; j_call: TRBJ2-3; clone_size: .; cdr3_nt: TGTGCCAGCAGCGCCTTCAGGGAAGCAAGCACAGATACGCAGTATTTT; cdr3_aa: CASSAFREASTDTQYF
d_call: .; v_call: TRBV20-1; j_call: TRBJ2-5; clone_size: .; cdr3_nt: TGCAGTGCTAGAGTTGGCAAACAGACCCAGTACTTC; cdr3_aa: CSARVGKQTQYF
d_call: .; v_call: TRBV7-2; j_call: TRBJ2-5; clone_size: many; cdr3_nt: TGTGCCAGCAGCTTAGTGGTGACAGAAGAGACCCAGTACTTC; cdr3_aa: CASSLVVTEETQYF
d_call: .; v_call: TRBV5-1; j_call: TRBJ1-5; clone_size: many; cdr3_nt: TGTGCCAGCAGCTTAGCAGGCAGCAATCAGCCCCAGCATTTT; cdr3_aa: CASSLAGSNQPQHF
d_call: TRBD1; v_call: TRBV29-1; j_call: TRBJ1-1; clone_size: few; cdr3_nt: TGCAGCGTTTGGGACAGGAACACTGAAGCTTTCTTT; cdr3_aa: CSVWDRNTEAFF
d_call: .; v_call: TRBV2; j_call: TRBJ2-5; clone_size: .; cdr3_nt: TGTGCCAGCAGTGAAGAGGCACAAGAGACCCAGTACTTC; cdr3_aa: CASSEEAQETQYF
d_call: .; v_call: TRBV2; j_call: TRBJ1-2; clone_size: .; cdr3_nt: TGTGCCAGCATGGGGGCGCGAGGCTACACCTTC; cdr3_aa: CASMGARGYTF
d_call: .; v_call: TRBV11-2; j_call: TRBJ1-5; clone_size: many; cdr3_nt: TGTGCCAGCAGCTTTGACGGCGCCCACAATCAGCCCCAGCATTTT; cdr3_aa: CASSFDGAHNQPQHF
d_call: .; v_call: TRBV27; j_call: TRBJ2-2; clone_size: .; cdr3_nt: TGTGCCAGCACCCGCGGGACACCCGGGAACACCGGGGAGCTGTTTTTT; cdr3_aa: CASTRGTPGNTGELFF